The sequence of this T cell receptor (beta chain) was determined in a study of beta chain features in type 1 diabetes. Overall study findings and caveats: Moderate but significant shortening of TCRB CDR3s was recorded in all four CD4+ subsets from Type 1 diabetes patients.

The sequenced template was cDNA made from the entire isolated RNA. The table came from immunoSEQ multiplex PCR; TCRdb's copy has only in-frame clones and leaves some out. The sample lists 250,000 or so clones; around 14% were seen once. On this clone itself: Its antigen is still unknown.

Between the trimmed V and J ends, which lost 1 base and 0 bases, there was a span of 10 bases. Germline V gene sequence: CDR1 SGHNT, CDR2 YYREEE (reference sequence). CDR3 size: 15 residues. Input material: naive CD4+ T cells from blood. This clonotype was obtained from a man under 40 with type 1 diabetes. The rearrangement links TRBV5-4 to TRBJ1-1; D is ambiguous. The CDR3 reads CASSLLATMNTEAFF. DNA of the CDR3: TGTGCCAGCAGCTTGCTGGCAACCATGAACACTGAAGCTTTCTTT.